Listed below are T cell receptor beta chains from one sample, sequenced in a study of T cells in Graves' hyperthyroidism and ophthalmopathy. Using its own MiXCR run on the multiplex PCR reads, TCRdb lists one record per CDR3 protein. Of approximately 740,000 distinct CDR3 sequences in the sample, 12% to 15% are singletons; the top ten hold around 9.6%. Sequencing input: blood. These TCRs come from a woman under 30 with Graves' hyperthyroidism. The CDR3 runs from the conserved cysteine through the conserved F or W. The D gene is left open where the match is weak. Expanded clones get a size class; other rows say once, few or many, or leave the size out.

D	size	J	V	DNA	CDR3
TRBD1	many	TRBJ2-4	TRBV13	TGTGCCAGCAGCTCCCGGACAGGAGAGGACATTCAGTACTTC	CASSSRTGEDIQYF
.	many	TRBJ1-2	TRBV6-2/TRBV6-3	TGTGCCAGCAGTTACGAGTACAGAAGTGGCTACACCTTC	CASSYEYRSGYTF
.	many	TRBJ2-7	TRBV7-9	TGTGCCAGCAGTCGAACATCCGCTGAGCAGTACTTC	CASSRTSAEQYF
.	.	TRBJ2-3	TRBV12-3/TRBV12-4	TGTGCCAGCACTCTCCTAAGCACAGATACGCAGTATTTT	CASTLLSTDTQYF
.	.	TRBJ2-1	TRBV20-1	TGCAGTGCTAGAGATAGGCTAGCGAGGTACAATGAGCAGCTCTTC	CSARDRLARYNEQLF
TRBD2	few	TRBJ2-2	TRBV27	TGTGCCAGCATCGGACTAGCGGGAGGAGGAGGAGTGAACACCGGGGAGCTGTTTTTT	CASIGLAGGGGVNTGELFF
.	many	TRBJ2-3	TRBV20-1	TGCAGGGCGGGGTTGGGCACAGATACGCAGTATTTT	CRAGLGTDTQYF
.	many	TRBJ1-1	TRBV6-2/TRBV6-3	TGTGCCAGCAGTTACAGGGCCGAGAACACTGAAGCTTTCTTT	CASSYRAENTEAFF
TRBD1	many	TRBJ2-7	TRBV2	TGTGCCAGCAGTTCCCCTGGGACAGGGCTATTTTACGAGCAGTACTTC	CASSSPGTGLFYEQYF
.	few	TRBJ2-2	TRBV6-1	TGTGCCAGCAGACCTTCCGGGACCGTTTACACCGGGGAGCTGTTTTTT	CASRPSGTVYTGELFF
.	many	TRBJ1-4	TRBV2	TGTGCCAGCAGTGAGCCCGGTGAAAAACTGTTTTTT	CASSEPGEKLFF
TRBD1	many	TRBJ2-7	TRBV7-8	TGTGCCAGCTCCAAATCCCGGGACAGTAGTTACGAGCAGTACTTC	CASSKSRDSSYEQYF
.	many	TRBJ2-7	TRBV28	TGTGCCAGCAGGCGGACTTCTCCCTACGAGCAGTACTTC	CASRRTSPYEQYF
.	.	TRBJ1-2	TRBV24-1	TGTGCCACCAGTGACGATACGGACCACTATGGCTACACCTTC	CATSDDTDHYGYTF
TRBD2	many	TRBJ2-1	TRBV6-2/TRBV6-3	TGTGCCAGCAGTTACCAAGCGGGAGCGAGAAATGAGCAGTTCTTC	CASSYQAGARNEQFF
.	.	TRBJ1-1	TRBV15	TGTGCCACCAGCAGAGAAGACGGACTCAGCTTCACTGAAGCTTTCTTT	CATSREDGLSFTEAFF
TRBD1	.	TRBJ2-7	TRBV5-1	TGCGCCAGCAGCCCCCCGTTGGCAGGGGGCACCTACGAGCAGTACTTC	CASSPPLAGGTYEQYF
.	many	TRBJ1-3	TRBV20-1	TGCAGTGCAGCGGCCACAGGACGGTCTGGAAACACCATATATTTT	CSAAATGRSGNTIYF
.	.	TRBJ1-4	TRBV5-4	TGTGCCAGCAGTTACGGGGCGCAAACAGAAAAACTGTTTTTT	CASSYGAQTEKLFF
TRBD1	many	TRBJ2-7	TRBV28	TGTGCCAGCAGAACCCCCGGGACAGGGGCCTACGAGCAGTACTTC	CASRTPGTGAYEQYF
.	.	TRBJ2-7	TRBV10-3	TGTGCCATCAGTGGGGACGGGGGCGCACGGTACGAGCAGTACTTC	CAISGDGGARYEQYF
TRBD1	few	TRBJ2-7	TRBV7-9	TGTGCCAGCAGCTCACCTCGACAGGGACCAAACGAGCAGTACTTC	CASSSPRQGPNEQYF
TRBD2	many	TRBJ2-4	TRBV12-3/TRBV12-4	TGTGCCAGCAGTAGCATACTAGCGGAAATGATCGAAAACATTCAGTACTTC	CASSSILAEMIENIQYF
TRBD1	many	TRBJ1-2	TRBV13	TGTGCCAGCAGCCTCGGGACAGCACTTCTTTATGGCTACACCTTC	CASSLGTALLYGYTF
TRBD1	.	TRBJ1-6	TRBV7-8	TGTGCCAGCAGCCTATCCCGTGAGGGGGCAGGGTCACCCCTCCACTTT	CASSLSREGAGSPLHF
TRBD2	many	TRBJ2-7	TRBV3-1	TGTGCCAGCAGCCGCGTGACTAGCGGGAGTATCTACGAGCAGTACTTC	CASSRVTSGSIYEQYF
.	.	TRBJ1-1	TRBV19	TGTGCCAGTACGAAGGGTTCCATGAACACTGAAGCTTTCTTT	CASTKGSMNTEAFF
.	many	TRBJ2-7	TRBV7-8	TGTGCCAGCAGCTTAGTAACTAGGGTTAGCTCCTACGAGCAGTACTTC	CASSLVTRVSSYEQYF
.	.	TRBJ2-7	TRBV12-3/TRBV12-4	TGTGCCAGCAGTTTAGGGGCCCGCTCCTACGAGCAGTACTTC	CASSLGARSYEQYF
.	many	TRBJ2-7	TRBV11-2	TGTGCCAGCAGCTTAGAATCTGGGTTCTGGGACGAGCAGTACTTC	CASSLESGFWDEQYF
.	.	TRBJ2-7	TRBV29-1	TGCAGCGTAGGTCAGGGGTTGGGCTACGAGCAGTACTTC	CSVGQGLGYEQYF
TRBD1	.	TRBJ1-1	TRBV13	TGTGCCAGCAGAATCCTCTGGGACAGGGACCACACTGAAGCTTTCTTT	CASRILWDRDHTEAFF
.	many	TRBJ2-5	TRBV28	TGTGCCAGCAGTTTGTACGCGGGGCAGATGGAGACCCAGTACTTC	CASSLYAGQMETQYF
.	many	TRBJ1-2	TRBV7-9	TGTGCCAGCAGCCAACTTGGAGAGGGGGGGACCTATGGCTACACCTTC	CASSQLGEGGTYGYTF
TRBD2	many	TRBJ2-3	TRBV12-3/TRBV12-4	TGTGCCACCGGCGCTAGCGGGAGGACAGATACGCAGTATTTT	CATGASGRTDTQYF
TRBD2	.	TRBJ2-3	TRBV19	TGTGCCTCTCAGGGCGGGAGGACCACAGATACGCAGTATTTT	CASQGGRTTDTQYF
.	many	TRBJ1-2	TRBV3-1	TGTGCCAGCAGCCAAGTTCCCAGGGGCCAGGGCTACACCTTC	CASSQVPRGQGYTF
TRBD2	many	TRBJ2-7	TRBV6-2/TRBV6-3	TGTGCCAGCGGTCCGGGACTAGCTTTGCGATACGAGCAGTACTTC	CASGPGLALRYEQYF
TRBD2	few	TRBJ2-1	TRBV27	TGTGCCAGCAGACGTGCTAGCGGGAGTCGGTACAATGAGCAGTTCTTC	CASRRASGSRYNEQFF
.	many	TRBJ1-1	TRBV7-2	TGTGCCAGCAGCAAAGGGACGGCTTACACTGAAGCTTTCTTT	CASSKGTAYTEAFF
.	.	TRBJ2-2	TRBV2	TGTGCCAGCACCAGGGACGGCGGGGAGCTGTTTTTT	CASTRDGGELFF
.	.	TRBJ2-1	TRBV20-1	TGCAGTGCTAGAACCACGCTCAGCTCCTACAATGAGCAGTTCTTC	CSARTTLSSYNEQFF
TRBD1	many	TRBJ1-5	TRBV30	TGTGCCTGGGGGACAGGGGGCAATCAGCCCCAGCATTTT	CAWGTGGNQPQHF
TRBD1	.	TRBJ2-1	TRBV15	TGTGCCACCAGCAGAGGGGGGACAGGGGGCTACGAGCAGTTCTTC	CATSRGGTGGYEQFF
TRBD1	.	TRBJ1-5	TRBV20-1	TGCAGTGCTAGAGGACTGGGACAGAAAAACAATCAGCCCCAGCATTTT	CSARGLGQKNNQPQHF
TRBD1	many	TRBJ1-5	TRBV28	TGTGCCAGCAGTTTGTGGACAGGGCGGAATCAGCCCCAGCATTTT	CASSLWTGRNQPQHF
TRBD2	.	TRBJ2-7	TRBV30	TGTGCCTGGAGTGTAGCGGGCCGGCGGGAGCGCTACGAGCAGTACTTC	CAWSVAGRRERYEQYF
TRBD2	many	TRBJ2-3	TRBV29-1	TGCAGCGTTACGGGACTAGCGGGGCGTGATACGCAGTATTTT	CSVTGLAGRDTQYF
.	many	TRBJ1-1	TRBV7-3	TGTGCCAGCAGCCAGGGGAACGACAACACTGAAGCTTTCTTT	CASSQGNDNTEAFF
TRBD2	.	TRBJ2-5	TRBV29-1	TGCAGCGTTGAAGATCTTCACCAGCGGGAGTATCTGGAGACCCAGTACTTC	CSVEDLHQREYLETQYF
.	many	TRBJ1-5	TRBV2	TGTGCCAGCAGTGATGGGGGGCTCGGCAATCAGCCCCAGCATTTT	CASSDGGLGNQPQHF
.	many	TRBJ2-7	TRBV20-1	TGCAGTGCTGGGGTCCTGGGAACCTCCTACGAGCAGTACTTC	CSAGVLGTSYEQYF
.	many	TRBJ1-1	TRBV4-1	TGCGCCAGCAGCCAAGTATTAAGGCGCAGGGGAGGAACTGAAGCTTTCTTT	CASSQVLRRRGGTEAFF
TRBD2	few	TRBJ2-3	TRBV29-1	TGCAGCGTTGAAGGTGCTACTAGCGGGACTAGCACAGATACGCAGTATTTT	CSVEGATSGTSTDTQYF
.	few	TRBJ1-5	TRBV6-1	TGTGCCAGCGGTCTAGTCCAGGGCGGTCAGCCCCAGCATTTT	CASGLVQGGQPQHF
.	few	TRBJ1-5	TRBV27	TGTGCCAGCAGTATCACAGCCAATCAGCCCCAGCATTTT	CASSITANQPQHF
.	few	TRBJ2-1	TRBV6-1	TGTGCCAGCAGTTATATTGCCGGGGCTGATGAGCAGTTCTTC	CASSYIAGADEQFF